The TCR beta chain under discussion was sequenced for a study of T cells after yellow fever vaccination (dated by TCRdb to the late 2010s). Regarding the research as a whole: The SMART-Seq v4 Ultra Low Input RNA kit was used to prepare libraries from fractions with low cell numbers. To follow T-cell clones before and after primary and booster YFV17D yellow fever vaccination, bulk TCR alpha and beta repertoires were sequenced over time. Two healthy male donors, one aged 18 to 30 and one aged 30 to 40 years, made up the cohort. Bulk PBMC replicates and cell subsets were isolated from blood drawn at multiple timepoints before and after both primary and secondary immunization. Results the study describes overall, beyond this receptor: Most clones expanded after primary vaccination were re-detected after the booster (almost 98% of CD4 and approximately 88% of CD8), suggesting broad memory maintenance. The secondary T-cell response was found to be weaker but faster than the primary response, with a peak reached on day 5 rather than on day 15. Computational filtering was required because FACS-sorted repertoires could contain abundant contaminating clonotypes from the bulk population. Because only two donors were included in the study, the extent to which the findings can be generalized is limited. A small share of clonotypes was detected in both CD4 and CD8 compartments, with the overlap likely arising from convergent recombination.

The label giving this sample's treatment or condition can be read as: live attenuated yellow fever vaccine strain. At every blood-draw timepoint, two biological replicates of bulk PBMCs were collected. PBMCs were isolated from peripheral blood using a standard Ficoll-Paque protocol. TriZol was used to extract RNA from bulk PBMCs, CD4 and CD8 fractions, and dextramer-positive and dextramer-negative fractions. Per the germline V gene (reference sequence), LNHNV is the CDR1 and YYDKDF is the CDR2. The junction shows trimming of 5 bases on V and 5 bases on J, plus 12 bases between the germline ends. The CDR3 starts with the cysteine, ends with the phenylalanine, and has 13 residues. Only CDR3 DNA remains: 39 bases, in frame from the first base. TCR cDNA was made using 5'RACE template switching, a step that added a universal primer site and unique molecular identifiers. Priming for cDNA synthesis came from both the TCR alpha and TCR beta constant segments. Two PCR steps were used to amplify libraries, with sample barcodes and sequencing adapters being added in the second step. Sequencing of libraries was done on Illumina HiSeq 2500 (2x100 bp) or NovaSeq (2x150 bp). As for the original processing: Demultiplexing of reads and collapsing into UMI consensus sequences were performed with MIGEC, and V(D)J alignment was carried out with MiXCR. Vaccine-responding clonotypes were defined with edgeR using replicate PBMC samples, requiring FDR below 0.01 and a log2 fold change above 5 up to day 15. Each bulk clonotype was labeled CD4 or CD8 based on which sequenced repertoire, CD4 or CD8, contained the clonotype at higher abundance. The public reads were quality trimmed at Q25 with fastp and then assembled into clones with MiXCR by TCRdb, keeping productive beta chains. Duplicate CDR3 protein sequences are folded into a single record with the most common DNA and genes. For this entry, the V and J calls and clone size follow TCRdb and not the study's own pipeline. The sample table contains about 360,000 distinct CDR3 sequences; only one count was recorded for around 6.5% of them. The ten largest clones take up roughly 15% of the sample.

This clonotype was seen repeatedly, ten times or more. Its antigen remains undetermined. No much larger clone is present one base from it, and per-base qualities are unavailable. This sequence was found in a man under 40 who received the YFV17D yellow fever vaccine. The sequencing here drew on PBMCs, taken 5 days after the yellow fever booster vaccination. The receptor chain draws on TRBV15 and TRBJ2-5; the D region possibly corresponds to TRBD1 (5 bases align). CDR3 region: CATSRTLRETQYF. The sequenced DNA is TGTGCCACCAGCCGGACACTGCGGGAGACCCAGTACTTC.